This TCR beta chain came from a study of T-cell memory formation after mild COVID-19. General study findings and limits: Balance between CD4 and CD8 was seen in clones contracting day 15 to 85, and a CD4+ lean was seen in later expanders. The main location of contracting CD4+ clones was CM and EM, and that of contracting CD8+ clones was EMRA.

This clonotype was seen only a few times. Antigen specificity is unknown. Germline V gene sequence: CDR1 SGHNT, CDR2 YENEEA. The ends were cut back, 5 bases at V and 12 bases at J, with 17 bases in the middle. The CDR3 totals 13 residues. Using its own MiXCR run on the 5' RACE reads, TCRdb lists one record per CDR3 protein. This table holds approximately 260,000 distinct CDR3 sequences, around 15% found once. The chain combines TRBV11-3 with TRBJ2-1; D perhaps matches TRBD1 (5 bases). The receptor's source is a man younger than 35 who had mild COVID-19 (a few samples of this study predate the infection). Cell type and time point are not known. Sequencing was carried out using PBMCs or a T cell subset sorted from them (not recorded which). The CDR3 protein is CASSPATGLGQFF. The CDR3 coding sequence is TGTGCCAGCAGCCCAGCCACAGGCCTCGGGCAGTTCTTC.